The 32 T cell receptor beta chains in this list originate from one sample, sequenced in a study of graft-versus-host responses after intestinal transplantation. The assay was immunoSEQ multiplex PCR, and TCRdb's table has in-frame clones only and misses some. The repertoire includes about 110,000 clones, around 93% of them detected once, and less than 0.55% sits in the top ten. Their specific antigens are unknown. The source material was unstimulated CD8+ T cells sorted from spleen or lymph node cells, sampled before intestinal transplant. These receptors all come from a human donor who received an intestinal transplant.

The rearrangement joins TRBV9 to TRBJ2-3, with a tentative D call TRBD2 (6 bases). In germline, CDR1 is SGDLS, CDR2 YYNGEE. V was pared by 0 bases and J by 3 bases, with 8 bases between. The CDR3 length is 14 residues. The CDR3 bases are TGTGCCAGCAGCGTAGCGGGAGCAACAGATACGCAGTATTTT. It is translated as CASSVAGATDTQYF. The full variable domain, completed using reference TRBV9 and TRBJ2-3, is DSGVTQTPKHLITATGQRVTLRCSPRSGDLSVYWYQQSLDQGLQFLIQYYNGEERAKGNILERFSAQQFPDLHSELNLSSLELGDSALYFCASSVAGATDTQYFGPGTRLTVL.

This rearrangement joins TRBV27 to TRBJ2-3; 8 bases agree with TRBD2. The CDR3 sequence is 16 residues long. The germline V gene encodes CDR1 MNHEY and CDR2 SMNVEV (reference sequence). The V gene end was trimmed by 8 bases and the J gene end by 4 bases; junction bases not matched to a gene: 14. The CDR3 DNA follows: TGTGCCAGCCCCCTAGGGACTAGTTCCTCGGCAGATACGCAGTATTTT. Its translation: CASPLGTSSSADTQYF.

The chain joins TRBV27 to TRBJ2-5; maybe TRBD2 (5 bases). The V gene lost 6 bases and the J gene lost 5 bases, with 16 bases spanning the gap. The CDR3 spans 14 residues. Germline V gene data show CDR1 as MNHEY and CDR2 as SMNVEV (reference sequence). This CDR3 reads CASRAASFWETQYF. CDR3 DNA: TGTGCCAGCAGGGCCGCTAGCTTTTGGGAGACCCAGTACTTC.

The rearrangement links TRBV29-1 to TRBJ2-5, with D tentatively TRBD2 (5 bases). The germline CDR1 and CDR2 sequences are SQVTM and ANQGSEA. The CDR3 consists of 13 residues. V gave up 2 bases and J gave up 5 bases, with 12 bases separating them. The CDR3 protein is CSVESGGSETQYF. The CDR3 coding sequence is TGCAGCGTTGAATCTGGAGGTTCCGAGACCCAGTACTTC.

The rearrangement links TRBV5-1 to TRBJ2-7; 10 bases map to TRBD2. The germline V gene has CDR1 SGHRS and CDR2 YFSETQ. This CDR3 has 15 residues. V was pared by 4 bases and J by 4 bases, with 8 bases of the junction left unmatched. The CDR3 region has the DNA TGCGCCAGCAGCCCTAAGGCTAGCGGGAGATACGAGCAGTACTTC. Protein: CASSPKASGRYEQYF. The whole variable domain, filled in from reference TRBV5-1 and TRBJ2-7, reads KAGVTQTPRYLIKTRGQQVTLSCSPISGHRSVSWYQQTPGQGLQFLFEYFSETQRNKGNFPGRFSGRQFSNSRSEMNVSTLELGDSALYLCASSPKASGRYEQYFGPGTRLTVT.

Only one count was recorded for this clone. The junction departs from the called germline gene at one end, perhaps through a read error. This chain links TRBV27 with TRBJ1-5; tentatively, D is TRBD1 (6 bases). This CDR3 is 14 amino acids long. CDR1 is MNHEY and CDR2 is SMNVEV in the germline V gene (reference sequence). The CDR3 DNA reads TGTGTCAGCAGTTTAGGGGGGGGGAATCAGCCCCAGCATTTT. As protein: CVSSLGGGNQPQHF.

V usage is TRBV19 and J usage is TRBJ1-4; no definite D call. The CDR3 contains 13 residues. Germline CDR1 reads LNHDA; CDR2 reads SQIVND (reference sequence). Trimming took off 6 bases at V and 7 bases at J, with 12 bases between the two ends. In DNA, the CDR3 is TGTGCCAGTAGAACAAGCAAGGGTGAAAAACTGTTTTTT. Residues: CASRTSKGEKLFF.

The rearrangement joins TRBV7-6 to TRBJ2-1; a possible D gene is TRBD2 (6 bases). The ends were cut back, 5 bases at V and 0 bases at J, with 11 bases in the middle. Germline CDR1 is SGHVS and CDR2 is FNYEAQ. This CDR3 is built from 15 residues. The CDR3 DNA reads as TGTGCCAGCAGCCCCGGGAGCGGCTCCTACAATGAGCAGTTCTTC. Translated, it gives CASSPGSGSYNEQFF.

This sequence joins TRBV9 and TRBJ2-1; perhaps TRBD2 as D (6 bases). Germline loops: CDR1 SGDLS, CDR2 YYNGEE. This CDR3 is 12 amino acids long. The V end was cut by 5 bases, the J end by 7 bases, with 10 bases between. CDR3 bases: TGTGCCAGCAGGTCCGGGGGAAATGAGCAGTTCTTC. It encodes CASRSGGNEQFF.

Only one count was recorded for this clone. A junction boundary mismatches the germline segment, possibly from a read error. The V gene is TRBV7-7, the J gene TRBJ2-2; 7 bases fit TRBD2. The CDR3 has 14 amino acids. Germline V gene data show CDR1 as SSHAT and CDR2 as FNYEAQ (reference sequence). The CDR3 DNA is TGTGCTAGCAGCTCGCGCGGGAGCGGCGGGGAGCTGTTTTTT. Its translation is CASSSRGSGGELFF.

DNA of the CDR3: TGCAGCGTTTTAGGGACGCCCGGAAACACCATATATTTT. This encodes CSVLGTPGNTIYF. The chain has TRBV29-1 and TRBJ1-3; maybe TRBD1 (5 bases). V was trimmed by 5 bases and J by 4 bases, leaving 12 bases between them. CDR3 size: 13 residues. Per germline, CDR1 SQVTM and CDR2 ANQGSEA.

The CDR3 loop reads CASSLVGEGLVYNEQFF. CDR3 nucleotides: TGTGCCAGCAGCTTGGTGGGGGAGGGCCTAGTTTACAATGAGCAGTTCTTC. The gene calls are TRBV5-4 and TRBJ2-1, with 7 bases matching TRBD2. J gave up 4 bases and V 0 bases, and 10 bases lay outside the gene matches. The CDR3 runs to 17 residues. The germline CDR1 and CDR2 sequences are SGHNT and YYREEE (reference sequence).

J is TRBJ1-1 and V is TRBV25-1; maybe TRBD1 (5 bases). Between the trimmed V and J ends, which lost 7 bases and 1 base, there was a span of 10 bases. The CDR3 contains 13 residues. Germline V gene data show CDR1 as MGHDK and CDR2 as SYGVNS. CDR3 coding DNA: TGTGCCAGCAACTCGGGACGGAACACTGAAGCTTTCTTT. It yields the protein CASNSGRNTEAFF.

In its sample, this clone was seen once. The V and J genes are TRBV7-6 and TRBJ2-7; possible D gene TRBD2, 5 bases. V lost 5 bases and J lost 2, with 13 bases in between. CDR1 SGHVS and CDR2 FNYEAQ come from the germline V gene. CDR3 length: 14 residues. The CDR3 here is CASSAGVGPYEQYF. The CDR3 DNA follows: TGTGCCAGCAGCGCGGGCGTCGGCCCCTACGAGCAGTACTTC.

The chain combines TRBV5-1 with TRBJ2-4, with D maybe TRBD2 (5 bases). There are 15 residues in the CDR3. Between the trimmed V and J ends, which lost 0 bases and 0 bases, there was a span of 7 bases. CDR1 is SGHRS, CDR2 YFSETQ, per germline. As DNA, the CDR3 is TGCGCCAGCAGCTTGGGGACTCTAGCCAAAAACATTCAGTACTTC. It yields the protein CASSLGTLAKNIQYF.

The J gene is TRBJ1-2, the V gene TRBV5-6; TRBD1 aligns across 7 bases. The V gene's germline CDR1 is SGHDT and CDR2 YYEEEE. V lost 4 bases to trimming and J lost 7 bases; unmatched junction nucleotides: 4. This CDR3 is 12 amino acids long. Here the CDR3 reads CASSGGTAGYTF. The CDR3 bases are TGTGCCAGCAGCGGGGGGACAGCTGGCTACACCTTC.

The chain has TRBV10-1 and TRBJ1-1; D call uncertain. Trimming took 4 bases from V and 0 from J, leaving 9 bases between them. Germline V gene sequence: CDR1 WNHNN, CDR2 SYGVQD (reference sequence). This CDR3 contains 14 residues. CDR3 in amino acids: CASSVGPMNTEAFF. The CDR3 DNA follows: TGCGCCAGCAGTGTAGGTCCGATGAACACTGAAGCTTTCTTT.

The V gene is TRBV14, the J gene TRBJ1-2; possibly TRBD1 for D (6 bases). The CDR3 spans 14 residues. The germline V gene has CDR1 SGHDN and CDR2 FVKESK. V was clipped by 4 bases and J by 5 bases, with 14 bases between them. The CDR3 is CASSRAGGKYGYTF. The DNA of the CDR3 is TGTGCCAGCAGCCGAGCCGGGGGCAAATATGGCTACACCTTC.

This rearrangement joins TRBV25-1 to TRBJ1-1; 10 nucleotides match TRBD1. Losses at the gene ends were 4 bases for V and 4 bases for J; bases not matched to a gene: 3. The CDR3 covers 14 residues. CDR1 and CDR2 (germline): MGHDK, SYGVNS. The DNA for the CDR3 is TGTGCCAGCAGTGTGACAGGGGGCCGCACTGAAGCTTTCTTT. It translates to CASSVTGGRTEAFF. Using reference TRBV25-1 and TRBJ1-1 for the parts outside the CDR3, the full variable domain is EADIYQTPRYLVIGTGKKITLECSQTMGHDKMYWYQQDPGMELHLIHYSYGVNSTEKGDLSSESTVSRIRTEHFPLTLESARPSHTSQYLCASSVTGGRTEAFFGQGTRLTVV.

The chain joins TRBV7-9 to TRBJ1-1; D uncertain. V lost 4 bases to trimming and J lost 8 bases, with 8 bases between them. Looked up from germline, CDR1 is SEHNR and CDR2 is FQNEAQ (reference sequence). This CDR3 region has 11 residues. The CDR3 reads CASSSREEAFF. DNA for the CDR3: TGTGCCAGCAGCTCCCGGGAGGAAGCTTTCTTT.

Of note for this clone: A junction boundary mismatches the germline segment, possibly from a read error. The chain recombines TRBV7-7 with TRBJ2-3; no definite D call. This CDR3 has 12 amino acids. Germline CDR1 reads SSHAT; CDR2 reads FNYEAQ (reference sequence). CDR3 coding DNA: TGTGCTAGCAGTCGTCCAGGTGATACGCAGTATTTT. Translated, it gives CASSRPGDTQYF.

The chain employs TRBV7-9 and TRBJ1-2, with D unresolved. This CDR3 comprises 16 residues. V lost 4 bases and J lost 3, with 18 bases in between. From germline, CDR1 is SEHNR and CDR2 FQNEAQ (reference sequence). DNA of the CDR3: TGTGCCAGCAGCTCAGCCCAGACGGGAACGGACTATGGCTACACCTTC. Its translation is CASSSAQTGTDYGYTF.

V gene TRBV9 combines with J gene TRBJ2-5; TRBD2 is a possible D gene (5 bases). The CDR3 contains 14 residues. Germline CDR1 and CDR2: SGDLS and YYNGEE. The V gene lost 4 bases and the J gene lost 6 bases, with 16 bases spanning the gap. CDR3 coding DNA: TGTGCCAGCAGCCTATCTACGGGATACCAGACCCAGTACTTC. It yields the protein CASSLSTGYQTQYF. Full variable domain (outside the CDR3, taken from reference TRBV9 and TRBJ2-5): DSGVTQTPKHLITATGQRVTLRCSPRSGDLSVYWYQQSLDQGLQFLIQYYNGEERAKGNILERFSAQQFPDLHSELNLSSLELGDSALYFCASSLSTGYQTQYFGPGTRLLVL.

The chain employs TRBV5-1 and TRBJ1-1; 9 bases fit TRBD1. The CDR3 runs to 15 residues. In germline, CDR1 is SGHRS, CDR2 YFSETQ. The V segment lost 4 bases and the J segment 2 bases; nucleotides outside the gene matches: 6. The chain's CDR3 is CASSAGTGRNTEAFF. CDR3 sequence (DNA): TGCGCCAGCAGCGCCGGGACAGGGCGAAACACTGAAGCTTTCTTT.

This chain joins TRBV27 and TRBJ2-1; D uncertain. CDR1 MNHEY and CDR2 SMNVEV come from the germline V gene (reference sequence). CDR3 length: 14 residues. Trimming cost V 5 bases and J 3 bases, with 11 bases left between them. The CDR3 reads CASSPRSVYNEQFF. CDR3 coding DNA: TGTGCCAGCAGTCCCCGGTCAGTCTACAATGAGCAGTTCTTC.

V gene TRBV19 combines with J gene TRBJ1-2; TRBD1 matches at 7 bases. Germline V CDR1 and CDR2: LNHDA, SQIVND (reference sequence). The CDR3 totals 13 residues. The V segment lost 11 bases and the J segment 0 bases; nucleotides outside the gene matches: 6. Here the CDR3 DNA reads TGTGCCGGCAGGGACAGCTCTAACTATGGCTACACCTTC. This sequence encodes CAGRDSSNYGYTF.

The rearrangement joins TRBV25-1 to TRBJ1-2; 7 bases fit TRBD1. The CDR3 extends over 14 amino acids. CDR1 is MGHDK and CDR2 is SYGVNS in the germline V gene. Unmatched junction bases numbered 6, after V lost 4 bases and J lost 4 bases. CDR3 nucleotide sequence: TGTGCCAGCAGTGGGGGGACAGCCACCTATGGCTACACCTTC. Translated, it gives CASSGGTATYGYTF.

The chain joins TRBV9 to TRBJ2-3; 13 nucleotides align to TRBD2. V lost 3 bases to trimming and J lost 4 bases; unmatched junction nucleotides: 5. The CDR3 sequence is 16 residues long. The germline V gene encodes CDR1 SGDLS and CDR2 YYNGEE. The CDR3 loop is CASSEPLAGGPDTQYF. The CDR3 DNA reads as TGTGCCAGCAGCGAACCACTAGCGGGAGGGCCAGATACGCAGTATTTT.

This chain uses TRBV10-3 with TRBJ2-7; D possibly matches TRBD1 or TRBD2 (6 bases each). This CDR3 region has 13 residues. Per the germline V gene, CDR1 is ENHRY and CDR2 is SYGVKD. Trimming pared 10 bases from V and 2 bases from J, leaving 15 bases between. CDR3 DNA: TGTGCCACCAGGGGAGGTCCTCCCTACGAGCAGTACTTC. Its translation is CATRGGPPYEQYF.

The rearrangement links TRBV5-1 to TRBJ1-2, with TRBD1 identical over 10 bases. With 0 bases clipped from V and 4 bases from J, the junction kept 3 bases outside the gene matches. This CDR3 contains 15 residues. Germline V gives CDR1 SGHRS, CDR2 YFSETQ. The CDR3 loop is CASSLGDRGTYGYTF. The DNA for the CDR3 is TGCGCCAGCAGCTTGGGGGACAGGGGAACCTATGGCTACACCTTC.

CDR3 coding DNA: TGTGCCAGCAGCAAAACCCCCGACAGGCGTAGCAATCAGCCCCAGCATTTT. Its protein is CASSKTPDRRSNQPQHF. The chain joins TRBV21-1 to TRBJ1-5; the table assigns TRBD1, which was not confirmed against the DNA. TRBV21-1 has pseudogene status. CDR3 length equals 17 residues.

CDR3 protein: CASSPGAGNIQYF. CDR3 nucleotide sequence: TGTGCCAGCAGCCCGGGGGCGGGAAACATTCAGTACTTC. V is TRBV27 and J is TRBJ2-4; perhaps D is TRBD1 or TRBD2 (6 bases each). V lost 6 bases and J lost 6, with 12 bases in between. Germline CDR1 and CDR2: MNHEY and SMNVEV (reference sequence). The CDR3 covers 13 residues.